The clone carrying this T cell receptor beta chain was found many times. What it binds is unknown. Patients between 18 and 65 years old had hyperthyroidism, newly diagnosed and lasting under 2 months. Clinical symptoms, serum thyroxine and TRAb, thyroid ultrasound and orbital computed tomography were used for the diagnoses. V lost 6 bases, J lost 0 bases, and 22 bases stayed unmatched. CDR3 length equals 21 residues. Germline loops: CDR1 MDHEN, CDR2 SYDVKM. Regions amplified from RNA transcripts were the TCR beta CDR3 regions. During a first-round RT-PCR of the TCR CDR3, the HTBI primer set was used. TCRdb re-called the multiplex PCR reads through MiXCR, storing one row per CDR3 protein. The profile shows 95,000 to 110,000 distinct CDR3 sequences, about a sixth of them singletons. The data belong to a study of T cells in Graves' hyperthyroidism and ophthalmopathy. Study-level points and caveats: Model-based prediction identified ophthalmopathy a median 6.5 months prior to its onset.

The sequence derives from a woman in her fifties or sixties with Graves' hyperthyroidism. The chain carries TRBV28 and TRBJ2-1, with 8 bases lining up with TRBD2. The sample taken for sequencing was blood. The DNA of the CDR3 is TGTGCCAGCAGAAACCGTCCGTGGCGGGAGGTTACCGGGAGCTCCTACAATGAGCAGTTCTTC. This gives the protein CASRNRPWREVTGSSYNEQFF.